The 19 T cell receptor beta chains presented below share a single source sample, sequenced in a study of a mutant IDH1 vaccine in newly diagnosed glioma. Using immunoSEQ multiplex PCR, the repertoire was profiled, and TCRdb retains in-frame clones only, with some absent. There are about 94,000 clones in the sample; roughly 90% occur only once, and roughly 0.74% lies in the top ten. Time point: week 47, end of study. Mutant IDH1 20-mer peptide, at 300 ug, made up each vaccine dose, with topical imiquimod. Which antigens these TCRs recognize remains unknown. The sample was PBMCs, taken from a glioma patient whose treatment included an IDH1 peptide vaccine. These TCRs come from a woman aged 45-60 years with glioma.

The genes are TRBV6-6 and TRBJ1-5; the D gene is possibly TRBD1 (6 bases). Trimming took off 5 bases at V and 0 bases at J, with 11 bases between the two ends. There are 15 residues in the CDR3. The V gene's germline CDR1 is MNHNY and CDR2 SVGAGI (reference sequence). CDR3 bases: TGTGCCAGCAGTCCAGGGGTCCATAGCAATCAGCCCCAGCATTTT. Residues: CASSPGVHSNQPQHF.

The chain links TRBV27 to TRBJ2-7; 8 bases match TRBD1. Germline V gene sequence: CDR1 MNHEY, CDR2 SMNVEV (reference sequence). V shed 5 bases and J 2 bases; nucleotides not matched to a gene: 5. CDR3 size: 14 residues. The CDR3 spells CASSKQGVAYEQYF. The CDR3 nucleotides are TGTGCCAGCAGTAAACAGGGGGTGGCCTACGAGCAGTACTTC.

The rearrangement links TRBV27 to TRBJ2-1; D possibly corresponds to TRBD2 (6 bases). The CDR3 length is 14 residues. Germline V gene lookup returns CDR1 MNHEY and CDR2 SMNVEV (reference sequence). Trimming left V 2 bases short and J 9 bases short, with 14 bases between. CDR3 DNA sequence: TGTGCCAGCAGTTTAGAGGGACTTGGGGGTGAGCAGTTCTTC. Translated, it gives CASSLEGLGGEQFF.

This clone has a single count. V usage is TRBV7-3 and J usage is TRBJ2-5; 7 bases match TRBD1. Germline CDR1 reads SGHTA; CDR2 reads FQGTGA. V trimming: 5 bases; J trimming: 4 bases; junction bases outside the gene matches: 13. This CDR3 region has 16 residues. The CDR3 coding sequence is TGTGCCAGCAGCGTAGGGGGCGCTAGTGGAGGAGAGACCCAGTACTTC. Translated, it gives CASSVGGASGGETQYF.

In this sample, this clone turned up once. The rearrangement joins TRBV28 to TRBJ2-5; the D call may be TRBD1 or TRBD2 (6 bases each). The CDR3 is made up of 12 amino acids. V was cut by 7 bases and J by 5 bases, with 11 bases left in between. Germline V gene data show CDR1 as MDHEN and CDR2 as SYDVKM. CDR3 protein: CASNQGRETQYF. CDR3 coding DNA: TGTGCCAGCAACCAGGGGAGGGAGACCCAGTACTTC.

The chain couples TRBV28 to TRBJ2-5; possible D gene TRBD1, 6 bases. This CDR3 has 12 amino acids. The V and J ends lost 5 bases and 5 bases respectively, with 9 bases between them. Germline CDR1 and CDR2: MDHEN and SYDVKM. The CDR3, as DNA: TGTGCCAGCAGTGGGGGCTCGGAGACCCAGTACTTC. Translated, it gives CASSGGSETQYF.

The chain carries TRBV6-5 and TRBJ1-5; D is ambiguous. The germline V and J ends were trimmed by 5 bases and 3 bases, with 11 bases remaining between them. Germline V gene sequence: CDR1 MNHEY, CDR2 SVGAGI. The CDR3 extends over 14 amino acids. CDR3 coding DNA: TGTGCCAGCAGTGAAGTACGGTACAATCAGCCCCAGCATTTT. The encoded protein is CASSEVRYNQPQHF.

The chain carries TRBV10-3 and TRBJ2-7; 8 nucleotides match TRBD2. J gave up 2 bases and V 6 bases, and 3 bases lay outside the gene matches. The germline V gene encodes CDR1 ENHRY and CDR2 SYGVKD. The CDR3 sequence is 13 residues long. Here the CDR3 reads CAIRTGGPYEQYF. The CDR3, as DNA: TGTGCCATCAGGACGGGAGGGCCCTACGAGCAGTACTTC.

The rearrangement uses TRBV30 and TRBJ2-7; D may be TRBD2 (6 bases). This CDR3 has 13 residues. Germline loops: CDR1 GTSNPN, CDR2 SVGIG (reference sequence). V was clipped by 6 bases and J by 2 bases, with 14 bases between them. DNA for the CDR3: TGTGCCTGCCGGGAGCTCGAGACCTACGAGCAGTACTTC. Translated: CACRELETYEQYF. The full variable domain, in which reference TRBV30 and TRBJ2-7 provide the parts outside the CDR3, is SQTIHQWPATLVQPVGSPLSLECTVEGTSNPNLYWYRQAAGRGLQLLFYSVGIGQISSEVPQNLSASRPQDRQFILSSKKLLLSDSGFYLCACRELETYEQYFGPGTRLTVT.

J is TRBJ2-5 and V is TRBV27, with 8 bases fitting TRBD2. Germline V gene sequence: CDR1 MNHEY, CDR2 SMNVEV (reference sequence). The CDR3 contains 16 residues. V shed 3 bases, J shed 5 bases, and the junction held 11 bases outside the gene matches. The CDR3 bases are TGTGCCAGCAGTTTGAGACCTCGAGGCGGGAGGGAGACCCAGTACTTC. Protein sequence: CASSLRPRGGRETQYF.

The chain joins TRBV10-3 to TRBJ2-1, with TRBD2 matching 11 bases. The CDR3 extends over 18 amino acids. J lost 6 bases, V lost 6 bases, and 16 bases had no gene match. Per the germline V gene, CDR1 is ENHRY and CDR2 is SYGVKD. Here the CDR3 reads CAIRTGTSGPRGSNEQFF. CDR3 DNA sequence: TGTGCCATCAGGACCGGGACTAGCGGTCCCCGGGGTTCCAATGAGCAGTTCTTC.

There are a few counts of this clone. This sequence joins TRBV11-2 and TRBJ1-2, with TRBD1 as a possible D gene (5 bases). Germline CDR1 is SGHAT and CDR2 is FQNNGV. Trimming left V 3 bases short and J 4 bases short, with 9 bases between. The CDR3 runs 13 residues. For the CDR3, the DNA is TGTGCCAGCAGCTTTGGGGACCTCTATGGCTACACCTTC. Amino acids: CASSFGDLYGYTF. Together with reference TRBV11-2 and TRBJ1-2, the CDR3 gives the full variable domain: EAGVAQSPRYKIIEKRQSVAFWCNPISGHATLYWYQQILGQGPKLLIQFQNNGVVDDSQLPKDRFSAERLKGVDSTLKIQPAKLEDSAVYLCASSFGDLYGYTFGSGTRLTVV.

The chain uses TRBV11-2 and TRBJ2-4; 12 positions match TRBD2. V was pared by 3 bases and J by 8 bases, with 8 bases of the junction left unmatched. The CDR3 loop spans 16 amino acids. Looked up from germline, CDR1 is SGHAT and CDR2 is FQNNGV. DNA of the CDR3: TGTGCCAGCAGCTTTACTAGCGGGAGGCCCGGGGACATTCAGTACTTC. Translation gives CASSFTSGRPGDIQYF.

This chain connects TRBV6-1 to TRBJ2-7; D remains ambiguous. This CDR3 region has 12 residues. The ends were cut back, 3 bases at V and 7 bases at J, with 10 bases in the middle. Germline CDR1 reads MNHNS; CDR2 reads SASEGT. CDR3 region: CASSDPPLEQYF. The DNA for the CDR3 is TGTGCCAGCAGTGATCCGCCGCTAGAGCAGTACTTC.

The gene calls are TRBV2 and TRBJ1-5; a weak D match, TRBD1 (6 bases). CDR3 length: 15 amino acids. The germline CDR1 and CDR2 sequences are SNHLY and FYNNEI. V lost 3 bases to trimming and J lost 0 bases, with 9 bases between them. CDR3 amino acids: CASSETGYSNQPQHF. The CDR3 DNA reads TGTGCCAGCAGTGAGACAGGTTATAGCAATCAGCCCCAGCATTTT.

This clone was detected only once. The V gene is TRBV9, the J gene TRBJ2-4, with D perhaps matching TRBD2 (5 bases). CDR1 is SGDLS, CDR2 YYNGEE, per germline. This CDR3 region has 14 residues. The germline V and J ends were trimmed by 0 bases and 5 bases, with 9 bases remaining between them. The CDR3 DNA reads as TGTGCCAGCAGCGTAGGAGGACTGGAAAACATTCAGTACTTC. This gives the protein CASSVGGLENIQYF.

The chain joins TRBV27 to TRBJ2-5; the D gene could be TRBD1 or TRBD2 (5 bases each). V was clipped by 6 bases and J by 5 bases, with 22 bases between them. The CDR3 is 16 amino acids. From germline, CDR1 is MNHEY and CDR2 SMNVEV (reference sequence). The CDR3 nucleotides are TGTGCCAGCAGGAACGGCCGGGGCCCTGACCCGGAGACCCAGTACTTC. It specifies CASRNGRGPDPETQYF.

The rearrangement uses TRBV10-3 and TRBJ1-2, with unresolved D. The germline CDR1 and CDR2 sequences are ENHRY and SYGVKD. The CDR3 runs 13 residues. The ends were cut back, 5 bases at V and 2 bases at J, with 9 bases in the middle. The CDR3 sequence is CAISSRENYGYTF. For the CDR3, the DNA is TGTGCCATCAGTTCTAGGGAAAACTATGGCTACACCTTC.

The rearrangement uses TRBV7-6 and TRBJ2-1; TRBD2 matches 8 bases. From germline, CDR1 is SGHVS and CDR2 FNYEAQ. V lost 5 bases, J lost 6 bases, and 9 bases stayed unmatched. The CDR3 length is 15 residues. CDR3 loop: CASSTTAGVSNEQFF. In DNA, the CDR3 is TGTGCCAGCAGCACCACAGCGGGAGTTAGCAATGAGCAGTTCTTC.